These 22 T cell receptor beta chains came from one sample sequenced in a study of T cells in narcolepsy. Here immunoSEQ multiplex PCR was the method, and the copy in TCRdb shows in-frame clones only, minus some. The table has around 33,000 clones, 80% to 85% seen once. Sample: CD45RA- memory CD4+ T cells from PBMCs. These receptors were taken from a human donor with narcolepsy.

This chain connects TRBV10-2 to TRBJ1-1; D gene unclear. Germline CDR1 is WSHSY and CDR2 is SAAADI. The CDR3 covers 14 residues. Trimming pared 6 bases from V and 3 bases from J, leaving 14 bases between. CDR3 DNA: TGCGCCAGCAGCGAGACTCGTGTGGACACTGAAGCTTTCTTT. Translating gives CASSETRVDTEAFF.

The CDR3 is CASGPPSIQETQYF. Written as DNA, the CDR3 is TGTGCTAGTGGTCCCCCTTCTATCCAAGAGACCCAGTACTTC. The rearrangement joins TRBV12-5 to TRBJ2-5; D is ambiguous. CDR1 is LGHNT and CDR2 is FRNRAP in the germline V gene. Between the trimmed V and J ends, which lost 5 bases and 1 base, there was a span of 11 bases. The CDR3 runs to 14 residues.

The chain employs TRBV11-2 and TRBJ1-4, with unresolved D. Germline V CDR1 and CDR2: SGHAT, FQNNGV. The V gene lost 5 bases and the J gene lost 0 bases, with 10 bases spanning the gap. The CDR3 runs to 15 residues. CDR3 sequence: CASSPTWATNEKLFF. CDR3 nucleotides: TGTGCCAGCAGCCCCACCTGGGCAACTAATGAAAAACTGTTTTTT.

This chain uses TRBV7-2 with TRBJ2-7; 9 bases fit TRBD1. This CDR3 has 14 residues. The germline V gene encodes CDR1 SGHTA and CDR2 FQGNSA. Trimming at V came to 6 bases and at J to 1 base, leaving 4 bases not matched to a gene. CDR3 sequence reads: CASRDRGGSYEQYF. The CDR3 nucleotides are TGTGCCAGCAGGGACAGGGGAGGTTCCTACGAGCAGTACTTC.

The genes are TRBV2 and TRBJ2-3; 10 bases agree with TRBD2. Germline V lookup: CDR1 SNHLY, CDR2 FYNNEI. Germline trimming cut 6 bases from V and 3 bases from J; bases unmatched to any gene: 3. This CDR3 spans 14 amino acids. CDR3 DNA sequence: TGTGCCAGCAGCGGGGGACTAGCGACAGATACGCAGTATTTT. This codes for CASSGGLATDTQYF.

The V and J genes are TRBV5-6 and TRBJ1-1; 8 positions match TRBD1. J was trimmed by 10 bases and V by 0 bases; bases with no gene match: 5. The V gene's germline CDR1 is SGHDT and CDR2 YYEEEE. The CDR3 has 13 residues. The CDR3 sequence is CASSLVQGAGAFF. CDR3 nucleotides: TGTGCCAGCAGCTTGGTTCAGGGGGCGGGAGCTTTCTTT.

This clone appeared a few times. Here the CDR3 DNA reads TGTGCCAGCAGCTTAAGCCCTGGGACAGGGGGGAACATTCAGTACTTC. This encodes CASSLSPGTGGNIQYF. This sequence joins TRBV7-3 and TRBJ2-4; 11 nucleotides match TRBD1. CDR1 SGHTA and CDR2 FQGTGA come from the germline V gene. The CDR3 loop spans 16 amino acids. V lost 1 base to trimming and J lost 7 bases; unmatched junction nucleotides: 6.

V usage is TRBV9 and J usage is TRBJ1-4, with D unclear. This CDR3 has 16 residues. Germline CDR1 SGDLS, CDR2 YYNGEE. Trimming took off 3 bases at V and 4 bases at J, with 16 bases between the two ends. CDR3 region: CASSETGGQINEKLFF. The CDR3 DNA reads as TGTGCCAGCAGCGAGACGGGAGGGCAAATTAATGAAAAACTGTTTTTT.

This chain uses TRBV6-5 with TRBJ1-5; TRBD1 aligns across 8 bases. V gave up 6 bases and J gave up 7 bases; unmatched junction bases: 5. The germline gives CDR1 MNHEY, CDR2 SVGAGI. This CDR3 has 13 amino acids. The CDR3 DNA is TGTGCCAGCAGCGGACAGGGAGGGCAGCCCCAGCATTTT. Translation gives CASSGQGGQPQHF.

V usage is TRBV15 and J usage is TRBJ1-2, with a weak D call TRBD1 (6 bases). This CDR3 has 16 amino acids. Germline V gene lookup returns CDR1 LNHNV and CDR2 YYDKDF (reference sequence). Trimming left V 0 bases short and J 1 base short, with 12 bases between. The CDR3 loop is CATSRDRGAGNYGYTF. Here the CDR3 DNA reads TGTGCCACCAGCAGAGACCGGGGGGCGGGTAACTATGGCTACACCTTC.

This chain links TRBV4-3 with TRBJ1-1; D is undetermined. The germline V and J ends were trimmed by 1 base and 4 bases, with 13 bases remaining between them. Germline V gene sequence: CDR1 LGHNA, CDR2 YSLEER. CDR3 length equals 15 residues. The DNA of the CDR3 is TGCGCCAGCAGCCAAGGTCGGGATCGGAGCACTGAAGCTTTCTTT. Its translation is CASSQGRDRSTEAFF.

For the CDR3, the DNA is TGTGCCAGCCTTCTCAAAAGGGGTAGACCCACCTCGAACACTGAAGCTTTCTTT. This sequence encodes CASLLKRGRPTSNTEAFF. The rearrangement joins TRBV5-6 to TRBJ1-1, with a weak D call TRBD1 (5 bases). V lost 7 bases to trimming and J lost 1 base, with 26 bases between them. Germline lookup yields CDR1 SGHDT and CDR2 YYEEEE. The CDR3 is 18 amino acids.

The chain uses TRBV5-4 and TRBJ1-1; 8 bases line up with TRBD1. CDR1 is SGHNT, CDR2 YYREEE, per germline (reference sequence). This CDR3 spans 14 amino acids. J gave up 7 bases and V 2 bases, and 7 bases lay outside the gene matches. The chain's CDR3 is CASSFTGGRIEAFF. The CDR3 DNA sequence: TGTGCCAGCAGCTTTACAGGGGGAAGAATTGAAGCTTTCTTT.

CDR3 amino acids: CASTRGVGRHSSYEQYF. DNA of the CDR3: TGTGCCAGCACCAGGGGGGTGGGGCGGCACAGCTCCTACGAGCAGTACTTC. The rearrangement links TRBV7-2 to TRBJ2-7; D is perhaps TRBD1 (7 bases). Germline CDR1 reads SGHTA; CDR2 reads FQGNSA. The germline V and J ends were trimmed by 7 bases and 0 bases, with 22 bases remaining between them. The CDR3 spans 17 residues.

The chain combines TRBV2 with TRBJ2-4, with TRBD2 as a possible D gene (5 bases). The CDR3 loop spans 13 amino acids. V lost 0 bases and J lost 15, with 15 bases in between. The V gene's germline CDR1 is SNHLY and CDR2 FYNNEI. The CDR3 reads CASSEARRGRRYF. Here the CDR3 DNA reads TGTGCCAGCAGTGAAGCACGAAGAGGGCGCCGGTACTTC.

Points on this clone: The same CDR3 is also encoded by other DNA sequences in this sample. The chain is built from TRBV4-1 and TRBJ2-3, with D unclear. Germline CDR1 reads MGHRA; CDR2 reads YSYEKL. Trimming took off 0 bases at V and 3 bases at J, with 4 bases between the two ends. This CDR3 comprises 13 residues. In DNA form, the CDR3 reads TGCGCCAGCAGCCAAGAAGGGACAGATACGCAGTATTTT. It yields the protein CASSQEGTDTQYF.

The chain couples TRBV4-3 to TRBJ2-2; 10 nucleotides match TRBD1. From germline, CDR1 is LGHNA and CDR2 YSLEER. There are 15 residues in the CDR3. The V gene end was trimmed by 3 bases and the J gene end by 6 bases; junction bases not matched to a gene: 4. The DNA of the CDR3 is TGCGCCAGCAGCCAGGACAGGGGGTGGGCCGGGGAGCTGTTTTTT. Translation: CASSQDRGWAGELFF.

This chain connects TRBV7-9 to TRBJ2-1; D unresolved. The germline CDR1 and CDR2 sequences are SEHNR and FQNEAQ (reference sequence). The CDR3 is 14 residues long. Trimming removed 5 bases at V and 3 bases at J, with 11 bases between. CDR3 in DNA: TGTGCCAGCAGCCCCATGGAGTACTACAATGAGCAGTTCTTC. It is translated as CASSPMEYYNEQFF.

The CDR3 DNA reads TGTGCCAGCAGACAGGGACAGGGGAATGCCTATGGCTACACCTTC. Translating gives CASRQGQGNAYGYTF. The genes are TRBV6-1 and TRBJ1-2; 10 positions agree with TRBD1. From germline, CDR1 is MNHNS and CDR2 SASEGT. The CDR3 runs to 15 residues. Unmatched junction bases numbered 8, after V lost 6 bases and J lost 4 bases.

V usage is TRBV5-8 and J usage is TRBJ1-1, with unresolved D. In germline, CDR1 is SGHTS, CDR2 YDEGEE. V was cut by 1 base and J by 3 bases, with 10 bases left in between. The CDR3 is made up of 14 amino acids. CDR3 bases: TGTGCCAGCAGCTTGTATCCGGCGGACACTGAAGCTTTCTTT. This translates into CASSLYPADTEAFF. The full variable domain, with the rest looked up from reference TRBV5-8 and TRBJ1-1, is EAGVTQSPTHLIKTRGQQATLRCSPISGHTSVYWYQQALGLGLQFLLWYDEGEERNRGNFPPRFSGRQFPNYSSELNVNALELEDSALYLCASSLYPADTEAFFGQGTRLTVV.

The chain links TRBV29-1 to TRBJ2-3, with D maybe TRBD2 (7 bases). This CDR3 spans 14 amino acids. The V end lost 4 bases, the J end lost 3 bases, and 14 bases lay between the germline ends. CDR1 and CDR2 from the germline V gene are SQVTM and ANQGSEA. The CDR3 is CSVVGGALTDTQYF. DNA of the CDR3: TGCAGCGTTGTAGGGGGGGCCCTAACAGATACGCAGTATTTT.

This chain uses TRBV9 with TRBJ1-4; the D is unclear. V was trimmed by 0 bases and J by 8 bases, leaving 17 bases between them. The CDR3 is 16 amino acids. CDR1 and CDR2 (germline): SGDLS, YYNGEE. CDR3 sequence reads: CASSVGLGYDGEKLFF. DNA of the CDR3: TGTGCCAGCAGCGTAGGGTTGGGATACGACGGGGAAAAACTGTTTTTT.